The clone carrying this T cell receptor beta chain was picked up many times. Its antigen is still unknown. Regions amplified from RNA transcripts were the TCR beta CDR3 regions. RT-PCR in the first round (using the HTBI primer set) targeted the TCR CDR3. TCRdb reprocessed the multiplex PCR reads via MiXCR and lists one record per CDR3 protein. The sample has about 520,000 distinct CDR3 sequences; approximately 24% are singletons. This entry comes from a study of T cells in Graves' hyperthyroidism and ophthalmopathy. On the study more broadly: At the time of initial diagnosis and before any treatment, peripheral blood was collected.

Points from the study as a whole: Ophthalmopathy was model-predicted a median around 6.7 months pre-onset.

Together with thyroid ultrasound, orbital computed tomography, serum thyroxine and TRAb, clinical symptoms were used for diagnoses. Trimming removed 2 bases at V and 3 bases at J, with 5 bases between. This CDR3 has 12 residues. Germline V gene data show CDR1 as SEHNR and CDR2 as FQNEAQ (reference sequence). This TCR was sampled from a woman in her 30s with Graves' ophthalmopathy. The sequencing input was blood. The V and J genes are TRBV7-9 and TRBJ2-7; no definite D call. The CDR3 region has the DNA TGTGCCAGCAGCTTACCACACTACGAGCAGTACTTC. Translating gives CASSLPHYEQYF.